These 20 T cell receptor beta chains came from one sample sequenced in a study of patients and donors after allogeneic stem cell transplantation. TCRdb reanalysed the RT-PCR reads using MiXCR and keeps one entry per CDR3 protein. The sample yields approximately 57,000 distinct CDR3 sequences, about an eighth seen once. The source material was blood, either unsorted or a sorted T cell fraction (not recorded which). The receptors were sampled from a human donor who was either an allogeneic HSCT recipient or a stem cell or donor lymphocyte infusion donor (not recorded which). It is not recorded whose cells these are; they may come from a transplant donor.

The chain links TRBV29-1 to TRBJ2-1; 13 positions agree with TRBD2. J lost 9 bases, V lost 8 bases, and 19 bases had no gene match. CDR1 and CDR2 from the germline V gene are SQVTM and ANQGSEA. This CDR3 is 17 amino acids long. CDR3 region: CSIIPAVGLAGESEQFF. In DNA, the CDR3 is TGCAGCATAATCCCGGCGGTAGGACTAGCGGGAGAATCTGAGCAGTTCTTC.

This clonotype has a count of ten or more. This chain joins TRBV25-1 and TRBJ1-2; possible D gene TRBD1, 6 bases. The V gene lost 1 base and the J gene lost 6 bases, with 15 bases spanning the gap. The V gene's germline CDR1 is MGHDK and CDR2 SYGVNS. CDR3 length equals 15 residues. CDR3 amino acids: CASSELAGVIDGYTF. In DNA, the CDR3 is TGTGCCAGCAGTGAATTGGCAGGGGTTATCGATGGCTACACCTTC.

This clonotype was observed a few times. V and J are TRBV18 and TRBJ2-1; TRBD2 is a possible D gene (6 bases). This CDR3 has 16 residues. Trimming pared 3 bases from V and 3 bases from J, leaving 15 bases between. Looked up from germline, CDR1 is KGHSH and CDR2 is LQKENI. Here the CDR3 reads CASSPPLRRDYNEQFF. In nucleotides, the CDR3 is TGTGCCAGCTCACCTCCCTTGAGGCGGGACTACAATGAGCAGTTCTTC.

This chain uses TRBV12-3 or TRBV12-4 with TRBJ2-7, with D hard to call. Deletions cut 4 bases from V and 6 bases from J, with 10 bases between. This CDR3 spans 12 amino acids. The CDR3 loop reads CASSYDWPEQYF. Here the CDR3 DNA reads TGTGCCAGCAGTTACGACTGGCCCGAGCAGTACTTC.

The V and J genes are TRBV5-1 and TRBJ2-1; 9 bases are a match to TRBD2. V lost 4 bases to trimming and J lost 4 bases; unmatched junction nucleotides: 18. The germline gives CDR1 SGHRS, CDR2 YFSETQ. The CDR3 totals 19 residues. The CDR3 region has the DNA TGCGCCAGCAGCGCCTGGAGACTTGCGGGAGGGCTCCTTTACAATGAGCAGTTCTTC. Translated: CASSAWRLAGGLLYNEQFF.

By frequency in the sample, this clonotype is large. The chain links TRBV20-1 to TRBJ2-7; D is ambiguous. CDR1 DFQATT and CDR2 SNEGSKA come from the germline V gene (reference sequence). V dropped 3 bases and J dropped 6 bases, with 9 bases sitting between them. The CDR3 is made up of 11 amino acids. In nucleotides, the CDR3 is TGCAGTGCTAGTTATGGAACCGAGCAGTACTTC. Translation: CSASYGTEQYF.

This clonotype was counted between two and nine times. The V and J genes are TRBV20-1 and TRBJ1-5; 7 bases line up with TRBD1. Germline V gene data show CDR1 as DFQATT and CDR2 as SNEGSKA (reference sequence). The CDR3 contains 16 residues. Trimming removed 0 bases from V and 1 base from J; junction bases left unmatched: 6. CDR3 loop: CSAREPGQKSNQPQHF. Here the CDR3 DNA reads TGCAGTGCTAGAGAACCGGGACAGAAAAGCAATCAGCCCCAGCATTTT.

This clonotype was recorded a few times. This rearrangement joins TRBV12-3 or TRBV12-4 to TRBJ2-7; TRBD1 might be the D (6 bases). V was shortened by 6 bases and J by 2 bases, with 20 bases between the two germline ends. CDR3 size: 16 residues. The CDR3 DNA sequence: TGTGCCAGCAGCAGTCCAGGGGCCAGGGTGGCCTACGAGCAGTACTTC. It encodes CASSSPGARVAYEQYF.

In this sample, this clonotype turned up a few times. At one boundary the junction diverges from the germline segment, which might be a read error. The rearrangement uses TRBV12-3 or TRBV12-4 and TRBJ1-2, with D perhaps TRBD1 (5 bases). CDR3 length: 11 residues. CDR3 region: CASSLGTLNLF. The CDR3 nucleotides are TGTGCCAGCAGTTTGGGGACCCTCAACCTCTTC.

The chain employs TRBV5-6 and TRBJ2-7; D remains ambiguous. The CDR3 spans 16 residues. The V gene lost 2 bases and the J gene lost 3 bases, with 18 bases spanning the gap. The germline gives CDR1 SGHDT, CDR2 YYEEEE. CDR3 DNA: TGTGCCAGCAGCTTCCCCCCTGGACGAGAGGTCTACGAGCAGTACTTC. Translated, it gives CASSFPPGREVYEQYF.

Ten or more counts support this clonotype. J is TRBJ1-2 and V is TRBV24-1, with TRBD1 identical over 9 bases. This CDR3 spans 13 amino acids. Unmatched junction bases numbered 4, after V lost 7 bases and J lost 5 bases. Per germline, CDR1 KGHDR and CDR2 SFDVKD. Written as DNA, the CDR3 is TGTGCCACCAGGCCGGGACAGGGATATGGCTACACCTTC. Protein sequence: CATRPGQGYGYTF.

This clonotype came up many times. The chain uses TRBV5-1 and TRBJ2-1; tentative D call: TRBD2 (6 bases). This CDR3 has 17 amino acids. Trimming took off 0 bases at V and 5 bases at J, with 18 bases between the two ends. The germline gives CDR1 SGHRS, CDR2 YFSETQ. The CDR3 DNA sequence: TGCGCCAGCAGCTTGGAATACGGGAGTGTCGGTAACAATGAGCAGTTCTTC. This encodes CASSLEYGSVGNNEQFF.

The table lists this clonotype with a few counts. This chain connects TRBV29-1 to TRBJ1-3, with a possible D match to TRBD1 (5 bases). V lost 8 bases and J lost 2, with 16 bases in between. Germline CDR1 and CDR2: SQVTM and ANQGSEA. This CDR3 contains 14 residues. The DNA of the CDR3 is TGCAGCCTAACCGGGACCCACCCTGGAAACACCATATATTTT. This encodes CSLTGTHPGNTIYF.

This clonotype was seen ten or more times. This CDR3 reads CASSFLREKLFF. DNA of the CDR3: TGTGCCAGCAGTTTCTTGAGGGAAAAACTGTTTTTT. The chain couples TRBV12-3 or TRBV12-4 to TRBJ1-4; D gene unclear. This CDR3 is 12 amino acids long. With 3 bases removed from V and 8 bases from J, the gap between germline ends came to 7 bases.

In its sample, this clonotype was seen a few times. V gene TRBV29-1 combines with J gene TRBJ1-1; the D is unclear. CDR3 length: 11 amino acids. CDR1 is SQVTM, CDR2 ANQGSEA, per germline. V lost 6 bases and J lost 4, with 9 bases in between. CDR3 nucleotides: TGCAGCGTGTTTGACCCCACTGAAGCTTTCTTT. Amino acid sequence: CSVFDPTEAFF.

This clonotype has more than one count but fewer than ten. For the CDR3, the DNA is TGTGCCAGCAGTGATATAGGTGGGGGGTATGAGCAGTTCTTC. It translates to CASSDIGGGYEQFF. The V call is TRBV6-1, the J call TRBJ2-1; possible D gene TRBD2, 6 bases. Looked up from germline, CDR1 is MNHNS and CDR2 is SASEGT. Trimming removed 3 bases from V and 8 bases from J, with 14 bases in between. This CDR3 region has 14 residues.

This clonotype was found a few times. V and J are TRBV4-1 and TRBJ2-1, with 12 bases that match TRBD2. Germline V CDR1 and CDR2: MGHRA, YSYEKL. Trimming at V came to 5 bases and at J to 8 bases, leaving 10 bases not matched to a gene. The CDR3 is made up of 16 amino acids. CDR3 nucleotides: TGCGCCAGCAGCACCCGGACTAGCGGGATAGGGGATGAGCAGTTCTTC. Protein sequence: CASSTRTSGIGDEQFF.

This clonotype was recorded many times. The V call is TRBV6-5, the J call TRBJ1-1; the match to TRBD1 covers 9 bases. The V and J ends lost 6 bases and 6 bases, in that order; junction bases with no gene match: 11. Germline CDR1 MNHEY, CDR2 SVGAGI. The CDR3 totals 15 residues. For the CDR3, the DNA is TGTGCCAGCAGCACCGGACAGGGGTATGCGGCTGAAGCTTTCTTT. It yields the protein CASSTGQGYAAEAFF.

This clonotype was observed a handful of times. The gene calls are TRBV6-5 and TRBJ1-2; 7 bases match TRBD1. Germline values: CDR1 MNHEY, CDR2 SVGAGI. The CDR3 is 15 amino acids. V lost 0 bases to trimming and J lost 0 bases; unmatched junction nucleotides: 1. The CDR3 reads CASSYSGTANYGYTF. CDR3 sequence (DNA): TGTGCCAGCAGTTACTCGGGGACAGCTAACTATGGCTACACCTTC.

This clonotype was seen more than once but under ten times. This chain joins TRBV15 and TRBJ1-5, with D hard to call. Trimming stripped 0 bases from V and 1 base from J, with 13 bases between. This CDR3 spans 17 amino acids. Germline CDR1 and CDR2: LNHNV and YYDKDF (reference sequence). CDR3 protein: CATSRDLGKWSNQPQHF. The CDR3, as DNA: TGTGCCACCAGCAGAGATCTTGGGAAATGGAGCAATCAGCCCCAGCATTTT.